The present T cell receptor beta chain was sequenced within a study of cytotoxic CD8 clonotypes in ibrutinib-treated CLL. Findings of the study overall: Baseline clonality, above age-matched healthy donor levels, tracked circulating CD8+ T-cell counts.

In this sample, this clone turned up a few times. Its specificity is not known. Profiling relied on immunoSEQ multiplex PCR, and the TCRdb table lists in-frame clones only, not all of them. The sample includes 30,000 to 40,000 clones, around 70% of them seen just once. This specimen consisted of PBMCs, obtained before ibrutinib treatment. This receptor was taken from a human donor with chronic lymphocytic leukemia.

The CDR3 loop is CASSFQTGTSAEAFF. DNA of the CDR3: TGTGCCAGCAGCTTCCAGACAGGCACCAGCGCTGAAGCTTTCTTT. This chain connects TRBV7-2 to TRBJ1-1; D may be TRBD1 (6 bases). The CDR3 spans 15 residues. Trimming pared 3 bases from V and 6 bases from J, leaving 17 bases between. Germline V gene sequence: CDR1 SGHTA, CDR2 FQGNSA.